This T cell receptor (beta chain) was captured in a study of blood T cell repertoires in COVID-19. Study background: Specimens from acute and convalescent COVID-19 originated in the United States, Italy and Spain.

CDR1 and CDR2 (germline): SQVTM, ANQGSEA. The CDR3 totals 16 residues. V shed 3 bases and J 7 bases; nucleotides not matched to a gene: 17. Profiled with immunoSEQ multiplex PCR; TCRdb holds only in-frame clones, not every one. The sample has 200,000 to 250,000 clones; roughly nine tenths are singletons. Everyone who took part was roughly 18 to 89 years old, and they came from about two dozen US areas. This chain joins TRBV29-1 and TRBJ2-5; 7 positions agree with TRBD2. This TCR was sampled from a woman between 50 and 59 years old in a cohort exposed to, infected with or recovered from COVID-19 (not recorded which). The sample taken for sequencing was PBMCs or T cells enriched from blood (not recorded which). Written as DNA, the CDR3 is TGCAGCGTTGAGGGTCGGGGTGTGCGGGGGTACGTGACCCAGTACTTC. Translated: CSVEGRGVRGYVTQYF.